One sample yielded the 7 T cell receptor beta chains listed below, sequenced in a study of Graves' ophthalmopathy and Graves' hyperthyroidism. Amplifying from RNA transcripts, the study obtained TCR beta CDR3 regions. First-round RT-PCR used HTBI primers; second-round multiplex PCR followed. TCRdb re-called the multiplex PCR reads through MiXCR, storing one row per CDR3 protein. The repertoire includes some 750,000 distinct CDR3 sequences, 40% of them detected once, and 44% sits in the top ten. The sequenced sample was peripheral blood. The receptor source for this set is an adult man with Graves' ophthalmopathy.

This clonotype was recorded many times. The chain joins TRBV25-1 to TRBJ1-4, with D possibly matching TRBD1 (5 bases). Trimming left V 5 bases short and J 6 bases short, with 10 bases between. The CDR3 length is 13 residues. Germline loops: CDR1 MGHDK, CDR2 SYGVNS. The CDR3 bases are TGTGCCAGCAGTCGGGACGGATATGAAAAACTGTTTTTT. It yields the protein CASSRDGYEKLFF.

The chain uses TRBV25-1 and TRBJ2-2, with 8 nucleotides matching TRBD2. The V gene's germline CDR1 is MGHDK and CDR2 SYGVNS. V lost 6 bases, J lost 5 bases, and 11 bases stayed unmatched. The CDR3 has 16 residues. CDR3 residues: CASRDGTSWGTGELFF. As DNA, the CDR3 is TGTGCCAGCAGGGACGGGACTAGTTGGGGGACCGGGGAGCTGTTTTTT.

The V call is TRBV7-9, the J call TRBJ2-2; no clear D. Germline CDR1 is SEHNR and CDR2 is FQNEAQ (reference sequence). V lost 7 bases and J 2 bases, leaving 14 bases between the germline ends. There are 15 residues in the CDR3. The CDR3, as DNA: TGTGCCAGCACCTCCGTGGACCCTAACACCGGGGAGCTGTTTTTT. Encoded protein: CASTSVDPNTGELFF. Supplemented by reference TRBV7-9 and TRBJ2-2, the full variable domain reads DTGVSQNPRHKITKRGQNVTFRCDPISEHNRLYWYRQTLGQGPEFLTYFQNEAQLEKSRLLSDRFSAERPKGSFSTLEIQRTEQGDSAMYLCASTSVDPNTGELFFGEGSRLTVL.

This clonotype was detected a few times. The chain couples TRBV20-1 to TRBJ1-2; 7 positions agree with TRBD1. The J segment lost 4 bases and the V segment lost 5 bases, leaving 13 bases of the junction unmatched. Germline CDR1 reads DFQATT; CDR2 reads SNEGSKA (reference sequence). The CDR3 extends over 15 amino acids. The CDR3: CSASPTGDVSYGYTF. DNA for the CDR3: TGCAGTGCTTCTCCTACAGGGGACGTTAGCTATGGCTACACCTTC.

Remarks on this clonotype: A read error may account for a junction end that differs from germline. The V call is TRBV7-9, the J call TRBJ1-1; 7 bases are a match to TRBD1. The CDR3 consists of 16 residues. The germline CDR1 and CDR2 sequences are SEHNR and FQNEAQ (reference sequence). The CDR3 loop reads CASSYLQTGLEYGAFF. The CDR3 nucleotides are TGCGCCAGCAGCTACTTACAGACAGGGCTGGAATATGGAGCTTTCTTT.

In its sample, this clonotype was seen a few times. One end of the junction fails to match germline, which may point to a read error. This sequence joins TRBV7-3 and TRBJ1-3; TRBD1 is a possible D gene (5 bases). The CDR3 totals 13 residues. Germline V lookup: CDR1 SGHTA, CDR2 FQGTGA. CDR3 loop: CASSLGRGSTIYF. The CDR3 bases are TGTGCCAGCAGCTTGGGTAGGGGAAGCACCATATATTTT.

This clonotype appeared many times. CDR3 coding DNA: TGTGCCAGCAGCTTCGGGAACACTGAAGCTTTCTTT. It translates to CASSFGNTEAFF. This chain connects TRBV7-9 to TRBJ1-1, with D hard to call. Germline CDR1 SEHNR, CDR2 FQNEAQ (reference sequence). The CDR3 spans 12 residues. Trimming left V 3 bases short and J 1 base short, with 3 bases between.